The 3 T cell receptor beta chains below were found in one sample sequenced in a study of radiation and T cells in renal cell carcinoma. Assay: immunoSEQ multiplex PCR; the TCRdb copy retains only in-frame clones and omits some. The data show fewer than 200,000 clones, 88% seen once. The time point: blood 4 weeks post-SBRT, at nephrectomy. Treatment defined: 15 Gy SBRT to primary tumor, nephrectomy 4 weeks later. The starting material was blood, obtained from a patient whose treatment included radiotherapy and nephrectomy. These TCRs come from a woman in her 50s with renal cell carcinoma.

This chain connects TRBV29-1 to TRBJ1-4; 7 nucleotides line up with TRBD1. Germline values: CDR1 SQVTM, CDR2 ANQGSEA. The J segment lost 3 bases and the V segment lost 7 bases, leaving 5 bases of the junction unmatched. The CDR3 has 13 amino acids. CDR3 loop: CSAKQGSNEKLFF. The CDR3 bases are TGCAGCGCAAAACAGGGGTCTAATGAAAAACTGTTTTTT.

The chain is built from TRBV5-1 and TRBJ1-1, with 7 positions matching TRBD1. V shed 4 bases, J shed 0 bases, and the junction held 6 bases outside the gene matches. The CDR3 sequence is 15 residues long. From germline, CDR1 is SGHRS and CDR2 YFSETQ. This chain's CDR3 is CASSRWTGMNTEAFF. The DNA of the CDR3 is TGCGCCAGCAGCAGGTGGACAGGAATGAACACTGAAGCTTTCTTT.

The V gene is TRBV6-5, the J gene TRBJ1-1; 10 bases agree with TRBD1. The V and J ends lost 6 bases and 4 bases, in that order; junction bases with no gene match: 8. CDR1 and CDR2 (germline): MNHEY, SVGAGI. This CDR3 contains 15 residues. The CDR3 sequence is CASSRTGTGVTEAFF. Here the CDR3 DNA reads TGTGCCAGCAGCCGCACAGGGACAGGGGTCACTGAAGCTTTCTTT.